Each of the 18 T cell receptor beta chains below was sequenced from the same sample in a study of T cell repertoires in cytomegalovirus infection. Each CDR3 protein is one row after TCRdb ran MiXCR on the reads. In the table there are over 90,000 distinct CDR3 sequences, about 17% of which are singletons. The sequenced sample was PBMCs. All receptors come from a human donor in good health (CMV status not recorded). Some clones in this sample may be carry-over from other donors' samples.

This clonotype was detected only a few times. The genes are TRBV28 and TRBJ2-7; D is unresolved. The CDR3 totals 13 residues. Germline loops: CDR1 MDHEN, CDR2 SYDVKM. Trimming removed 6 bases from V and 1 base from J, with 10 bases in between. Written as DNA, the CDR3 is TGTGCCAGCAGGTCGGGTGTTTCCTACGAGCAGTACTTC. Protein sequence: CASRSGVSYEQYF.

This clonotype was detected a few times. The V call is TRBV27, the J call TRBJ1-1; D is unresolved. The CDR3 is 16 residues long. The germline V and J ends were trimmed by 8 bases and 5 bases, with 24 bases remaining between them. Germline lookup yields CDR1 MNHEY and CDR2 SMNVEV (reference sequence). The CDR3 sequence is CASVPRWVLVGTEAFF. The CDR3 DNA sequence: TGTGCCAGCGTCCCTCGTTGGGTTTTAGTCGGGACTGAAGCTTTCTTT.

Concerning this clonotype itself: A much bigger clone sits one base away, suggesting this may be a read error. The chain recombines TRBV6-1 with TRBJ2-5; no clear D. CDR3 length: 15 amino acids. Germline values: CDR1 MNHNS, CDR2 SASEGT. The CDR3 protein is CASSEDRATQDTQYF. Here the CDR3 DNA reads TGTGCCAGCAGTGAAGACCGAGCCACACAAGACACCCAGTACTTC.

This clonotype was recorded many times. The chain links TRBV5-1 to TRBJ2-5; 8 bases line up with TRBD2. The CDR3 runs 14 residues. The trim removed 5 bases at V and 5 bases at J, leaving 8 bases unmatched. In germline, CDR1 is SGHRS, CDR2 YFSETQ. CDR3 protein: CASSPAPGGETQYF. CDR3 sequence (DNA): TGCGCCAGCAGTCCTGCCCCGGGGGGGGAGACCCAGTACTTC. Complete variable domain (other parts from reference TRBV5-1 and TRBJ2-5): KAGVTQTPRYLIKTRGQQVTLSCSPISGHRSVSWYQQTPGQGLQFLFEYFSETQRNKGNFPGRFSGRQFSNSRSEMNVSTLELGDSALYLCASSPAPGGETQYFGPGTRLLVL.

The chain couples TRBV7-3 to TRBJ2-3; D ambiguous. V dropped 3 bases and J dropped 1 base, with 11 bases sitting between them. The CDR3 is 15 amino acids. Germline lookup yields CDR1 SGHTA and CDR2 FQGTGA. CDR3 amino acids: CASSLGFQGTDTQYF. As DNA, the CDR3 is TGTGCCAGCAGCTTGGGGTTCCAAGGCACAGATACGCAGTATTTT.

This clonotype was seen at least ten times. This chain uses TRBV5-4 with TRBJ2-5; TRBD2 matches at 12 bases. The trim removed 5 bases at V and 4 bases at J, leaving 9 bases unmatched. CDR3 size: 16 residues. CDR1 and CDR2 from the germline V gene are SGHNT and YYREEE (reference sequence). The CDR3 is CASSKSSGGAGETQYF. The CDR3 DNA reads TGTGCCAGCAGTAAATCTAGCGGGGGGGCCGGAGAGACCCAGTACTTC.

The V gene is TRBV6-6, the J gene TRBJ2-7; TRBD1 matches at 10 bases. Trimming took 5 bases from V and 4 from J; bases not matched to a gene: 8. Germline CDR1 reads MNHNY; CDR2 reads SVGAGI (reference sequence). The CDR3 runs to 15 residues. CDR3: CASSRGTGVLYEQYF. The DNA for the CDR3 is TGTGCCAGCAGTCGGGGGACAGGGGTTTTGTACGAGCAGTACTTC.

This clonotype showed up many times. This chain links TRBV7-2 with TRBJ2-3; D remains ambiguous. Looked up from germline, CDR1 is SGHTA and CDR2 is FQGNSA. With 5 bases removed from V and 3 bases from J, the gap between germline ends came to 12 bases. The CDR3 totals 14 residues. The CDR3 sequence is CASSEVEATDTQYF. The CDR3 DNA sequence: TGTGCCAGCAGCGAAGTCGAGGCTACAGATACGCAGTATTTT.

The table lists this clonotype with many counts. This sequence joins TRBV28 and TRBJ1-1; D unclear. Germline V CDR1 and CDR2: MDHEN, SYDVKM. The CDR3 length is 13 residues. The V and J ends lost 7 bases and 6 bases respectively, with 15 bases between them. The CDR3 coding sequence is TGTGCCAGCATGAGGGTGACCCGCGCTGAAGCTTTCTTT. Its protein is CASMRVTRAEAFF. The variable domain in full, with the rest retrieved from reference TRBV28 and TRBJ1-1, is DVKVTQSSRYLVKRTGEKVFLECVQDMDHENMFWYRQDPGLGLRLIYFSYDVKMKEKGDIPEGYSVSREKKERFSLILESASTNQTSMYLCASMRVTRAEAFFGQGTRLTVV.

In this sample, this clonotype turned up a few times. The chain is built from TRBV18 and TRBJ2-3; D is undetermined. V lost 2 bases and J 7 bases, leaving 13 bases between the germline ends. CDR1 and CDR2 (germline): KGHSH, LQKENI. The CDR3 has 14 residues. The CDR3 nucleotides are TGTGCCAGCTCACCATCCCTGACACGGAATACGCAGTATTTT. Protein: CASSPSLTRNTQYF.

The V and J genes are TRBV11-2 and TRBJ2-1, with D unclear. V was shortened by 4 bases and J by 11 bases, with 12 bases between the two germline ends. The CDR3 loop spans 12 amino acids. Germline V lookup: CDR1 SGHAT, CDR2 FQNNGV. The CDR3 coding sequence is TGTGCCAGCAGCTGGATAGTGTATCAGCAGTTCTTC. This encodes CASSWIVYQQFF.

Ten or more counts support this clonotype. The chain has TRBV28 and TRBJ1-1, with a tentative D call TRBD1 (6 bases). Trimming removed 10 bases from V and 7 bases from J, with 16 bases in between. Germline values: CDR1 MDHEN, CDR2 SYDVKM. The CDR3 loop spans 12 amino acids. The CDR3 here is CATLGNRVEAFF. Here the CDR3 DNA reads TGTGCCACACTGGGGAACAGGGTTGAAGCTTTCTTT.

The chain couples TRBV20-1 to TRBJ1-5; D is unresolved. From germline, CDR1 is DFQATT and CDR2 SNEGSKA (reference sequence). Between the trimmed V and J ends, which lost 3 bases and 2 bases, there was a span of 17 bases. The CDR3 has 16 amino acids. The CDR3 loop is CSASPQLSRGNQPQHF. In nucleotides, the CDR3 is TGCAGTGCTAGCCCTCAGCTTTCTAGGGGCAATCAGCCCCAGCATTTT.

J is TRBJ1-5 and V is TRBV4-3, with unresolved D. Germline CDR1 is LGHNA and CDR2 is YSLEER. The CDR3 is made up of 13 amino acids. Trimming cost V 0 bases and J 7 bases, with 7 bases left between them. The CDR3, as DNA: TGCGCCAGCAGCCAAGATAGGTGGCAGCCCCAGCATTTT. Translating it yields CASSQDRWQPQHF.

The CDR3: CSARAANTEAFF. CDR3 bases: TGCAGTGCTAGAGCTGCGAACACTGAAGCTTTCTTT. The V and J genes are TRBV20-1 and TRBJ1-1; the D is unclear. This CDR3 has 12 amino acids. V dropped 1 base and J dropped 1 base, with 4 bases sitting between them. Per germline, CDR1 DFQATT and CDR2 SNEGSKA (reference sequence).

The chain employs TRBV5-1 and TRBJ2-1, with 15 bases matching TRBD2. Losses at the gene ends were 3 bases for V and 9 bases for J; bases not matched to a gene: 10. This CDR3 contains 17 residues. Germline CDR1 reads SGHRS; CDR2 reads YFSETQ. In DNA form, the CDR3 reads TGCGCCAGCAGCTCAGGGACTAGCGGGGGGCCAGGGAGTGAGCAGTTCTTC. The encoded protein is CASSSGTSGGPGSEQFF.

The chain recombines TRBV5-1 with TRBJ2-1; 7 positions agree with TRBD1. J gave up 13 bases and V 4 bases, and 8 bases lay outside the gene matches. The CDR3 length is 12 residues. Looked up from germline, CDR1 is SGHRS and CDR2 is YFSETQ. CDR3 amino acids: CASSPRDSTQFF. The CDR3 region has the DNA TGCGCCAGCAGCCCCCGGGACAGTACCCAGTTCTTC.

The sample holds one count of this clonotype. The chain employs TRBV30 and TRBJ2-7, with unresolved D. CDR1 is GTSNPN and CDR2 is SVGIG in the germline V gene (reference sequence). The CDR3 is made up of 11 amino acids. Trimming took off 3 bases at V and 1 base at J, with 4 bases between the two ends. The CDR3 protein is CAWSSSYEQYF. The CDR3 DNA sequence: TGTGCCTGGAGCTCATCCTACGAGCAGTACTTC.